The rows below give T cell receptor beta chains drawn from one sample of a study of blood T cell repertoires in COVID-19. Only in-frame clones appear in the TCRdb table, and some are missing; sequencing was by immunoSEQ multiplex PCR. This table holds under 75,000 clones, under 85% found once. The sequenced sample consisted of peripheral blood. Receptor source: a woman between 70 and 85 years old with acute or convalescent COVID-19. CDR3s include the opening cysteine and the closing phenylalanine or tryptophan. The order of the fields is clone size, J gene, D gene, V gene, CDR3 protein, CDR3 DNA. The D gene is left open where the match is weak. Clone size is given for some rows only: seen once, a few or many times, or a class if the clone is expanded.

-	TRBJ2-7	TRBD1	TRBV14	CASSQGQGEIRNYEQYF	TGTGCCAGCAGCCAAGGACAGGGGGAGATCAGGAATTACGAGCAGTACTTC
-	TRBJ1-2	-	TRBV28	CASIPGGGNYGYTF	TGTGCCAGCATTCCCGGTGGAGGTAACTATGGCTACACCTTC
few	TRBJ2-1	TRBD2	TRBV11-3	CASSLRRGARSWGLFF	TGTGCCAGCAGCTTAAGGCGGGGGGCTAGGAGTTGGGGTCTGTTCTTC
-	TRBJ2-1	-	TRBV6-2/TRBV6-3	CASSLVGGDEQFF	TGTGCCAGCAGCCTCGTAGGAGGGGATGAGCAGTTCTTC
-	TRBJ2-5	-	TRBV7-2	CASSGTQGEETQYF	TGTGCCAGCAGCGGGACACAAGGGGAAGAGACCCAGTACTTC
-	TRBJ2-1	TRBD2	TRBV28	CASSFISGGEQFF	TGTGCCAGCAGTTTCATCAGCGGGGGCGAGCAGTTCTTC
-	TRBJ2-5	-	TRBV5-5	CASSSQGGAGAQYF	TGTGCCAGCAGCTCTCAGGGCGGCGCTGGGGCCCAGTACTTC
-	TRBJ2-5	-	TRBV27	CASSLRTTSSQYF	TGTGCCAGCAGTTTAAGGACTACCTCGTCCCAGTACTTC
-	TRBJ2-1	-	TRBV21-1	CASSLHSTGDDEQFF	TGTGCCAGCAGCCTCCACTCAACAGGGGATGATGAGCAGTTCTTC
-	TRBJ2-5	-	TRBV11-3	CASSLDTETQYF	TGTGCCAGCAGCTTGGACACAGAGACCCAGTACTTC
few	TRBJ2-2	-	TRBV7-8	CASSNRNTGELFF	TGTGCCAGCAGCAACAGGAATACCGGGGAGCTGTTTTTT
-	TRBJ1-5	-	TRBV27	CASSLMGGRSNQPQHF	TGTGCCAGCAGTTTAATGGGAGGAAGAAGCAATCAGCCCCAGCATTTT
few	TRBJ2-3	-	TRBV5-1	CASSLEQYTDTQYF	TGCGCCAGCAGCTTAGAACAATACACAGATACGCAGTATTTT
-	TRBJ2-7	TRBD1	TRBV6-5	CASSYGQGAHDEQYF	TGTGCCAGCAGTTACGGACAGGGGGCGCACGACGAGCAGTACTTC
-	TRBJ1-2	-	TRBV20-1	CSATGVNGYTF	TGCAGTGCTACCGGGGTTAATGGCTACACCTTC
-	TRBJ2-3	-	TRBV28	CASSLGLGGTDTQYF	TGTGCCAGCAGTTTGGGTCTAGGAGGGACAGATACGCAGTATTTT
-	TRBJ2-5	TRBD1	TRBV15	CATRKGQGAGETQYF	TGTGCCACCAGGAAGGGACAGGGGGCAGGAGAGACCCAGTACTTC
-	TRBJ2-2	TRBD1	TRBV4-1	CASSQAGDRPYTGELFF	TGCGCCAGCAGCCAAGCCGGGGACAGGCCTTACACCGGGGAGCTGTTTTTT
-	TRBJ1-4	-	TRBV19	CASSSRGGEKLFF	TGTGCCAGTAGTTCCCGCGGAGGTGAAAAACTGTTTTTT
few	TRBJ1-5	-	TRBV10-3	CAISESSWSGNQPQHF	TGTGCCATCAGTGAGTCCTCGTGGTCAGGCAATCAGCCCCAGCATTTT
few	TRBJ1-2	-	TRBV7-2	CASSSSYGYTF	TGTGCCAGCAGCTCCTCCTATGGCTACACCTTC
-	TRBJ1-1	-	TRBV28	CASSPQGGGAEAFF	TGTGCCAGCAGTCCACAGGGTGGAGGAGCTGAAGCTTTCTTT
-	TRBJ2-3	TRBD2	TRBV7-3	CASSFGTSFLTDTQYF	TGTGCCAGCAGCTTCGGGACTAGTTTTCTCACAGATACGCAGTATTTT
-	TRBJ1-2	-	TRBV19	CASSITQTNYGYTF	TGTGCCAGTAGTATCACGCAGACAAACTATGGCTACACCTTC
few	TRBJ2-5	-	TRBV3-1/TRBV3-2	CASSQDPGPRETQYF	TGTGCCAGCAGCCAAGATCCGGGTCCACGGGAGACCCAGTACTTC
-	TRBJ1-2	TRBD1	TRBV19	CASSIGGTVNYGYTF	TGTGCCAGTAGTATAGGGGGGACAGTTAACTATGGCTACACCTTC
-	TRBJ2-7	-	TRBV3-1/TRBV3-2	CASSHWAGTSYEQYF	TGTGCCAGCAGTCATTGGGCGGGGACCTCCTACGAGCAGTACTTC
-	TRBJ2-7	-	TRBV15	CATSRDRQVRSSYEQYF	TGTGCCACCAGCAGAGATCGTCAGGTCAGGTCTTCCTACGAGCAGTACTTC
-	TRBJ2-1	TRBD1	TRBV28	CASSPPRRDRGSYNEQFF	TGTGCCAGCAGTCCCCCGAGGAGGGACAGGGGCTCTTACAATGAGCAGTTCTTC
-	TRBJ1-2	-	TRBV29-1	CSAGYEDGYTF	TGCAGCGCAGGTTATGAGGATGGCTACACCTTC
-	TRBJ1-1	-	TRBV7-7	CAPRLPGNTEAFF	TGTGCCCCTAGGCTTCCGGGGAACACTGAAGCTTTCTTT
-	TRBJ2-3	-	TRBV27	CASSYFLGRGEDTQYF	TGTGCCAGCAGTTATTTCCTCGGCAGGGGAGAGGATACGCAGTATTTT
-	TRBJ1-1	-	TRBV6-5	CASTGGRVGNTEAFF	TGTGCCAGCACCGGGGGAAGGGTGGGGAACACTGAAGCTTTCTTT
-	TRBJ1-4	TRBD1	TRBV19	CASSDRVEKLFF	TGTGCCAGTAGTGACAGGGTTGAAAAACTGTTTTTT
once	TRBJ1-4	-	TRBV19	CATSTWTVNEKLFF	TGTGCCACCTCAACCTGGACAGTTAATGAAAAACTGTTTTTT
-	TRBJ1-1	-	TRBV29-1	CSVVIALNTEAFF	TGCAGCGTTGTCATTGCGTTGAACACTGAAGCTTTCTTT
-	TRBJ2-7	-	TRBV3-1/TRBV3-2	CASSQDRRGEQYF	TGTGCCAGCAGCCAAGATCGGCGGGGTGAGCAGTACTTC
-	TRBJ2-7	-	TRBV24-1	CATSDPPTGDEQYF	TGTGCCACCAGTGATCCCCCTACGGGGGACGAGCAGTACTTC
few	TRBJ1-1	-	TRBV2	CASRREGVRTEAFF	TGTGCCAGCAGAAGGGAGGGAGTAAGAACTGAAGCTTTCTTT
-	TRBJ2-1	TRBD2	TRBV5-6	CASSLSLAANEQFF	TGTGCCAGCAGCTTGTCACTAGCGGCCAATGAGCAGTTCTTC
-	TRBJ2-7	TRBD2	TRBV6-2/TRBV6-3	CASSYFIAGASSYEQYF	TGTGCCAGCAGTTACTTCATAGCGGGGGCTTCCTCCTACGAGCAGTACTTC
-	TRBJ2-3	TRBD1	TRBV23-1	CAVGTGGTDTQYF	TGCGCCGTCGGGACAGGGGGCACAGATACGCAGTATTTT
-	TRBJ2-1	TRBD2	TRBV5-1	CASTGTSGGLYNEQFF	TGCGCCAGCACCGGGACTAGCGGGGGACTCTACAATGAGCAGTTCTTC
-	TRBJ2-6	TRBD1	TRBV27	CASSLFRTGGQTSGANVLTF	TGTGCCAGCAGTTTATTTCGTACAGGGGGCCAGACTTCTGGGGCCAACGTCCTGACTTTC
-	TRBJ2-3	TRBD1	TRBV10-3	CAISSSGTVMYF	TGTGCCATCAGTTCCTCCGGGACAGTTATGTATTTT
-	TRBJ1-1	-	TRBV5-5	CASSFSVRENTEAFF	TGTGCCAGCAGCTTTTCCGTCAGGGAGAACACTGAAGCTTTCTTT
-	TRBJ1-4	-	TRBV6-2/TRBV6-3	CASSYSSGANEKLFF	TGTGCCAGCAGTTACTCGTCAGGGGCTAATGAAAAACTGTTTTTT